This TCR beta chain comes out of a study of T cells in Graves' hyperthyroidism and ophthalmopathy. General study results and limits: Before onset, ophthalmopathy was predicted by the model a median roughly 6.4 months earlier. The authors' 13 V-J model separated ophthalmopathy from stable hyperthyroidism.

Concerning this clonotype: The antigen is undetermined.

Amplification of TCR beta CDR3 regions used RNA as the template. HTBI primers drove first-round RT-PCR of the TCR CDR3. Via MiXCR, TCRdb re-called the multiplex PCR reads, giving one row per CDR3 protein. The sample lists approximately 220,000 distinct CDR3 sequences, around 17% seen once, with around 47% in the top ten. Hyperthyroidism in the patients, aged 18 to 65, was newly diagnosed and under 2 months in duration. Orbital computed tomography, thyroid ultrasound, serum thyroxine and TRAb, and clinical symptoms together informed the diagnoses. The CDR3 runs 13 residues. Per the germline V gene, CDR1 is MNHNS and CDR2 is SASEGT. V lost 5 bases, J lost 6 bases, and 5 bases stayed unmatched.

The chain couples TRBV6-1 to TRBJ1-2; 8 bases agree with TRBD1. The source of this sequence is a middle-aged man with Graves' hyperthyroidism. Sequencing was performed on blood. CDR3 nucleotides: TGTGCCAGCAGTCGCGACAGGGGCCATGGCTACACCTTC. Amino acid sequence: CASSRDRGHGYTF.